This entry lists 17 T cell receptor beta chains sequenced from one sample in a study of response to subunit inactivated influenza vaccine. TCRdb reprocessed the RT-PCR reads via MiXCR and lists one record per CDR3 protein. The sample lists more than 550,000 distinct CDR3 sequences; roughly 12% were seen once. Specimen: PBMCs from blood, collected on the day of vaccination. The origin of the receptors is a man aged 50-59 years who received an inactivated influenza vaccine.

The chain is built from TRBV28 and TRBJ1-2; weak D call: TRBD1 (5 bases). This CDR3 has 14 residues. Germline assignment: CDR1 MDHEN and CDR2 SYDVKM. The ends were cut back, 2 bases at V and 4 bases at J, with 11 bases in the middle. CDR3 nucleotide sequence: TGTGCCAGCAGTTTAAATATCGGGGGCTATGGCTACACCTTC. It is translated as CASSLNIGGYGYTF.

In its sample, this clonotype was seen many times. This rearrangement joins TRBV12-3 or TRBV12-4 to TRBJ1-6; a possible D gene is TRBD1 (6 bases). This CDR3 spans 16 amino acids. V lost 1 base and J 7 bases, leaving 14 bases between the germline ends. The CDR3, as DNA: TGTGCCAGCAGTTTAGGGGGGGCGCAGTTCAATTCACCCCTCCACTTT. Amino acids: CASSLGGAQFNSPLHF.

The V gene is TRBV20-1, the J gene TRBJ2-4, with TRBD2 as a possible D gene (6 bases). The CDR3 runs 16 residues. Germline V gene lookup returns CDR1 DFQATT and CDR2 SNEGSKA (reference sequence). Trimming shortened V by 1 base and J by 3 bases, and 16 bases separated the two germline ends. The CDR3 sequence: CSARGLAIPHKNIQYF. Here the CDR3 DNA reads TGCAGTGCTAGAGGCCTAGCGATTCCGCACAAAAACATTCAGTACTTC.

As concerns this clonotype: A single base separates this from a much larger clone, so it may be a read error. The chain links TRBV5-1 to TRBJ2-1; possible D gene TRBD2, 5 bases. The CDR3 runs to 15 residues. The germline V gene encodes CDR1 SGHRS and CDR2 YFSETQ. CDR3 coding DNA: TGCGCCATCAGCTCCCTGAGTCGGGGATACAATGAGCAGTTCTTC. Its protein product is CAISSLSRGYNEQFF.

This clonotype has a single count. J is TRBJ2-2 and V is TRBV4-3; tentatively, D is TRBD2 (6 bases). Germline values: CDR1 LGHNA, CDR2 YSLEER. The CDR3 covers 16 residues. Trimming removed 2 bases from V and 3 bases from J, with 13 bases in between. In DNA form, the CDR3 reads TGCGCCAGCAGCCAACGACTAGAGGCCTACACCGGGGAGCTGTTTTTT. Its translation: CASSQRLEAYTGELFF.

In its sample, this clonotype was seen a few times. This chain links TRBV4-2 with TRBJ1-1, with TRBD1 as a possible D gene (6 bases). CDR1 is LGHNA and CDR2 is YNFKEQ in the germline V gene. Trimming removed 1 base at V and 7 bases at J, with 10 bases between. CDR3 length: 13 residues. The CDR3 reads CASSQVSGVEAFF. The CDR3 nucleotides are TGTGCCAGCAGCCAAGTTTCAGGGGTTGAAGCTTTCTTT.

This clonotype was detected a few times. This chain joins TRBV28 and TRBJ1-5, with a weak D call TRBD1 (5 bases). Germline CDR1 MDHEN, CDR2 SYDVKM. Trimming removed 3 bases at V and 7 bases at J, with 13 bases between. The length of the CDR3 is 14 residues. CDR3 nucleotides: TGTGCCAGCAGTTTCACAGGTCCCCAACAGCCCCAGCATTTT. It yields the protein CASSFTGPQQPQHF.

At least ten counts were recorded for this clonotype. V usage is TRBV5-1 and J usage is TRBJ2-6; the D is unclear. The germline gives CDR1 SGHRS, CDR2 YFSETQ. The CDR3 spans 17 residues. V shed 4 bases and J shed 4 bases, with 18 bases lying between them. As DNA, the CDR3 is TGCGCCAGCAGCCTTAATACCGGTGGCTCGGGGGCCAACGTCCTGACTTTC. Its protein product is CASSLNTGGSGANVLTF.

This clonotype was observed a handful of times. This chain uses TRBV12-3 or TRBV12-4 with TRBJ1-6; tentatively, D is TRBD1 (5 bases). The V end was cut by 8 bases, the J end by 6 bases, with 17 bases between. The CDR3 contains 15 residues. The CDR3 sequence is CASCSGYFSNSPLHF. For the CDR3, the DNA is TGTGCCAGCTGTTCAGGGTATTTCTCTAATTCACCCCTCCACTTT.

In DNA form, the CDR3 reads TGTGCCAGCAGCGTAGCCGACAGGGGAATCACTGAAGCTTTCTTT. Translated, it gives CASSVADRGITEAFF. The J gene is TRBJ1-1, the V gene TRBV9, with 8 bases that match TRBD1. J gave up 4 bases and V 0 bases, and 5 bases lay outside the gene matches. The CDR3 totals 15 residues. Germline CDR1 and CDR2: SGDLS and YYNGEE. The whole variable domain, remainder taken from reference TRBV9 and TRBJ1-1, is DSGVTQTPKHLITATGQRVTLRCSPRSGDLSVYWYQQSLDQGLQFLIQYYNGEERAKGNILERFSAQQFPDLHSELNLSSLELGDSALYFCASSVADRGITEAFFGQGTRLTVV.

This chain connects TRBV6-1 to TRBJ2-7, with 9 positions matching TRBD1. Germline V lookup: CDR1 MNHNS, CDR2 SASEGT. J lost 0 bases, V lost 6 bases, and 3 bases had no gene match. The CDR3 runs to 14 residues. In DNA form, the CDR3 reads TGTGCCAGCAGGGAGACAGGGGGCTCCTACGAGCAGTACTTC. The encoded protein is CASRETGGSYEQYF.

J is TRBJ1-1 and V is TRBV5-1, with D tentatively TRBD1 (5 bases). Between the trimmed V and J ends, which lost 3 bases and 2 bases, there was a span of 14 bases. Germline V gene data show CDR1 as SGHRS and CDR2 as YFSETQ. CDR3 length: 15 amino acids. DNA of the CDR3: TGCGCCAGCAGCTGGTCCGGACAAAGTAACACTGAAGCTTTCTTT. It codes for CASSWSGQSNTEAFF.

This clonotype was counted between two and nine times. The V and J genes are TRBV7-9 and TRBJ1-5, with D possibly being TRBD1 (6 bases). CDR1 is SEHNR and CDR2 is FQNEAQ in the germline V gene (reference sequence). With 5 bases removed from V and 5 bases from J, the gap between germline ends came to 13 bases. The CDR3 extends over 14 amino acids. The CDR3 nucleotides are TGTGCCAGCAGCATGGGGGGGGCCTATCAGCCCCAGCATTTT. It codes for CASSMGGAYQPQHF.

The chain recombines TRBV12-3 or TRBV12-4 with TRBJ1-2; D call uncertain. Trimming shortened V by 3 bases and J by 4 bases, and 9 bases separated the two germline ends. The CDR3 loop spans 13 amino acids. DNA of the CDR3: TGTGCCAGCAGTTTCTTCGGTTCCTATGGCTACACCTTC. This translates into CASSFFGSYGYTF.

This clonotype came up once. V and J are TRBV29-1 and TRBJ2-1; D perhaps matches TRBD1 (6 bases). V lost 4 bases and J lost 7, with 14 bases in between. The CDR3 contains 13 residues. Germline CDR1 is SQVTM and CDR2 is ANQGSEA. CDR3 coding DNA: TGCAGCGTTGCAAAGGGGGTGGGGAATGAGCAGTTCTTC. Amino acid sequence: CSVAKGVGNEQFF.

This clonotype has a handful of counts. The chain links TRBV2 to TRBJ1-1, with D maybe TRBD1 (5 bases). V was shortened by 3 bases and J by 4 bases, with 15 bases between the two germline ends. The germline V gene encodes CDR1 SNHLY and CDR2 FYNNEI. This CDR3 has 15 amino acids. CDR3 nucleotides: TGTGCCAGCAGTGAGAGGGGAGCCCGGGTCACTGAAGCTTTCTTT. This sequence encodes CASSERGARVTEAFF.

The chain combines TRBV6-2 or TRBV6-3 with TRBJ2-7; 12 bases are a match to TRBD1. The CDR3 has 13 amino acids. Germline values: CDR1 MNHEY, CDR2 SVGEGT. The junction had 7 bases not matched to a gene; V was cut back by 11 bases and J by 5 bases. In DNA, the CDR3 is TGTGCCTGCGGGACAGGGGGCATCAACGAGCAGTACTTC. This encodes CACGTGGINEQYF.